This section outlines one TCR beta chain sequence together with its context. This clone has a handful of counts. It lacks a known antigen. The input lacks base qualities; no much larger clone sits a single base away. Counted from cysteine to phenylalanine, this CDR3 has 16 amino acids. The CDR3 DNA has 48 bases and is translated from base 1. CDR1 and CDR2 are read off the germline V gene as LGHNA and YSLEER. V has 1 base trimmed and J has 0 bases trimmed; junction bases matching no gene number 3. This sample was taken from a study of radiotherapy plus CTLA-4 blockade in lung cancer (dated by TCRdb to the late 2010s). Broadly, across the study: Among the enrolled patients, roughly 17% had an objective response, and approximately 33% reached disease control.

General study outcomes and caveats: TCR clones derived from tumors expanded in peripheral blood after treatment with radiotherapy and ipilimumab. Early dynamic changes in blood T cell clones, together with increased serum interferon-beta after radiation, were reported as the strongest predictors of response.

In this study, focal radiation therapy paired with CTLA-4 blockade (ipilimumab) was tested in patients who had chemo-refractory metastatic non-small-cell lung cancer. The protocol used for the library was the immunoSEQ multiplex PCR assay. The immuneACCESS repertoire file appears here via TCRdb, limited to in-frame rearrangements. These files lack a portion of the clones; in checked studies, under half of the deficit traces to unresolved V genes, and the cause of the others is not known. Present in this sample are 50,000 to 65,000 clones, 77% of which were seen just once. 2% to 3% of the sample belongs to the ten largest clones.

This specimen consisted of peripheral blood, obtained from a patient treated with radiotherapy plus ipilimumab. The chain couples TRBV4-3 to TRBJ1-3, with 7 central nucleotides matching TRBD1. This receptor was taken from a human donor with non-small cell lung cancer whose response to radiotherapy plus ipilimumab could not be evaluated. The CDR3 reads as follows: CASSQVQGSSGNTIYF. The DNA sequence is TGCGCCAGCAGCCAAGTACAGGGGAGCTCTGGAAACACCATATATTTT.